The next 9 T cell receptor beta chains were all read from a single sample in a study of T cell repertoires in cytomegalovirus infection. TCRdb re-analysed the reads in MiXCR, keeping a single row per CDR3 protein. The top ten hold over 12% of the sample, which has approximately 990,000 distinct CDR3 sequences, 30% to 40% seen once. What these receptors recognize is not known. Sequencing used cultured CD8+ T cells from PBMCs, obtained from culture after CMV antigen stimulation. The receptors were sampled from a human donor in good health (CMV status not recorded). Some clones in this sample may be carry-over from other donors' samples.

The V call is TRBV20-1, the J call TRBJ2-7; D is undetermined. CDR1 and CDR2 from the germline V gene are DFQATT and SNEGSKA (reference sequence). This CDR3 spans 12 amino acids. V lost 3 bases, J lost 1 base, and 7 bases lay in between. The CDR3 loop is CSASLGSYEQYF. The DNA of the CDR3 is TGCAGTGCTAGCCTGGGGTCCTACGAGCAGTACTTC.

The J gene is TRBJ1-6, the V gene TRBV12-3 or TRBV12-4; no reliable D call. Trimming removed 6 bases at V and 7 bases at J, with 7 bases between. The CDR3 runs 12 residues. The CDR3 spells CASSADNSPLHF. The CDR3 DNA reads TGTGCCAGCAGCGCGGACAATTCACCCCTCCACTTT.

This clonotype has a handful of counts. The chain combines TRBV7-9 with TRBJ1-2; unclear D gene. Germline lookup yields CDR1 SEHNR and CDR2 FQNEAQ (reference sequence). This CDR3 comprises 12 residues. The germline V and J ends were trimmed by 5 bases and 8 bases, with 12 bases remaining between them. The CDR3 reads CASSPNRGGYTF. The CDR3 coding sequence is TGTGCCAGCAGCCCAAATCGAGGAGGCTACACCTTC.

This clonotype was counted a few times. The chain uses TRBV7-8 and TRBJ2-1; D is uncertain. The germline gives CDR1 SGHVS, CDR2 FQNEAQ. The CDR3 spans 11 residues. V lost 8 bases and J 6 bases, leaving 8 bases between the germline ends. Here the CDR3 reads CASGEGNEQFF. The CDR3 nucleotides are TGTGCCAGCGGGGAAGGCAATGAGCAGTTCTTC.

For this clonotype: A read error may be the cause here, since a much bigger clone is one base away. The chain recombines TRBV7-6 with TRBJ1-5, with 8 bases lining up with TRBD1. The CDR3 totals 14 residues. Germline trimming cut 4 bases from V and 9 bases from J; bases unmatched to any gene: 8. From germline, CDR1 is SGHVS and CDR2 FNYEAQ. The DNA for the CDR3 is TGTGCCAGCAGCTCGACAGGGGAGGGCACGCCCCAGCATTTT. It specifies CASSSTGEGTPQHF.

The chain carries TRBV11-2 and TRBJ1-3; D is possibly TRBD1 (5 bases). Germline loops: CDR1 SGHAT, CDR2 FQNNGV. The CDR3 is 16 amino acids. Between the trimmed V and J ends, which lost 3 bases and 3 bases, there was a span of 15 bases. The CDR3 reads CASSLTPPGFGNTIYF. CDR3 nucleotides: TGTGCCAGCAGCTTGACCCCTCCAGGGTTTGGAAACACCATATATTTT. The complete variable domain, with remaining parts taken from reference TRBV11-2 and TRBJ1-3, reads EAGVAQSPRYKIIEKRQSVAFWCNPISGHATLYWYQQILGQGPKLLIQFQNNGVVDDSQLPKDRFSAERLKGVDSTLKIQPAKLEDSAVYLCASSLTPPGFGNTIYFGEGSWLTVV.

In its sample, this clonotype was seen a few times. The rearrangement joins TRBV12-3 or TRBV12-4 to TRBJ2-4, with D perhaps TRBD2 (7 bases). The CDR3 totals 16 residues. Trimming stripped 6 bases from V and 1 base from J, with 16 bases between. The CDR3 here is CASSLQGRGAKNIQYF. CDR3 in DNA: TGTGCCAGCAGCCTCCAGGGGCGGGGGGCCAAAAACATTCAGTACTTC.

The gene calls are TRBV20-1 and TRBJ2-2; D possibly corresponds to TRBD1 (6 bases). The CDR3 runs to 14 residues. Germline CDR1 reads DFQATT; CDR2 reads SNEGSKA (reference sequence). Trimming took 2 bases from V and 3 from J, leaving 10 bases between them. CDR3 amino acids: CSARNREYTGELFF. The CDR3 bases are TGCAGTGCTAGAAACAGGGAGTACACCGGGGAGCTGTTTTTT.

As to this clonotype: The junction does not match germline at one end; this may be a read error. The genes are TRBV5-4 and TRBJ2-6, with a possible D match to TRBD2 (6 bases). CDR3 size: 15 residues. Per germline, CDR1 SGHNT and CDR2 YYREEE (reference sequence). The CDR3 spells CANSLEGSGANVLTF. The CDR3 DNA sequence: TGTGCCAACAGCTTGGAGGGCTCTGGGGCCAACGTCCTGACTTTC.